The 7 T cell receptor beta chains in this list originate from one sample, sequenced in a study of OX40 agonist ivuxolimab in advanced cancers. Sequencing was performed with immunoSEQ multiplex PCR; in TCRdb, only in-frame clones are kept and a portion is missing. The sample holds approximately 90,000 clones, roughly 90% seen once. The sample here was CD4+ or CD8+ T cells sorted from blood, taken in a trial of the OX40 agonist ivuxolimab. The receptors were sampled from an adult with an advanced solid tumor such as melanoma, head and neck, liver or kidney cancer.

This chain links TRBV6-5 with TRBJ1-6; no clear D gene. From germline, CDR1 is MNHEY and CDR2 SVGAGI. The CDR3 has 15 amino acids. V was clipped by 4 bases and J by 5 bases, with 12 bases between them. The CDR3 DNA reads as TGTGCCAGCAGTTTAGGGCGGACGAATAATTCACCCCTCCACTTT. This encodes CASSLGRTNNSPLHF.

This chain's CDR3 is CASSDSLNQPQHF. In DNA, the CDR3 is TGTGCCAGCAGTGACAGCCTCAATCAGCCCCAGCATTTT. This rearrangement joins TRBV6-1 to TRBJ1-5; the D is unclear. Trimming shortened V by 3 bases and J by 3 bases, and 6 bases separated the two germline ends. Germline V gene lookup returns CDR1 MNHNS and CDR2 SASEGT. The CDR3 spans 13 residues.

The chain carries TRBV7-2 and TRBJ2-5; TRBD1 matches at 9 bases. The CDR3 is 17 amino acids. The V segment lost 3 bases and the J segment 0 bases; nucleotides outside the gene matches: 8. Germline loops: CDR1 SGHTA, CDR2 FQGNSA. CDR3 nucleotides: TGTGCCAGCAGCTTTCTGTCCGGGACAGGGTACCAAGAGACCCAGTACTTC. Translation: CASSFLSGTGYQETQYF.

V usage is TRBV19 and J usage is TRBJ2-7; 7 bases line up with TRBD1. CDR1 and CDR2 from the germline V gene are LNHDA and SQIVND (reference sequence). V lost 5 bases to trimming and J lost 2 bases; unmatched junction nucleotides: 3. There are 13 residues in the CDR3. The CDR3 DNA reads as TGTGCCAGTAGTCGGGACAGTCCCTACGAGCAGTACTTC. Translating gives CASSRDSPYEQYF.

This rearrangement joins TRBV9 to TRBJ2-1; TRBD2 aligns across 9 bases. CDR1 and CDR2 from the germline V gene are SGDLS and YYNGEE. This CDR3 region has 15 residues. Germline trimming cut 3 bases from V and 9 bases from J; bases unmatched to any gene: 10. The CDR3 DNA is TGTGCCAGCAGCGCTAGCGGGGTGGGTTTTAGTGAGCAGTTCTTC. This gives the protein CASSASGVGFSEQFF.

The rearrangement uses TRBV19 and TRBJ1-1; 9 bases align to TRBD1. The germline CDR1 and CDR2 sequences are LNHDA and SQIVND (reference sequence). Trimming at V came to 3 bases and at J to 0 bases, leaving 8 bases not matched to a gene. This CDR3 contains 17 residues. CDR3 sequence reads: CASSIVPGQGMNTEAFF. The CDR3 nucleotides read TGTGCCAGTAGTATCGTCCCGGGACAGGGAATGAACACTGAAGCTTTCTTT. The full variable domain, rest sourced from reference TRBV19 and TRBJ1-1, is DGGITQSPKYLFRKEGQNVTLSCEQNLNHDAMYWYRQDPGQGLRLIYYSQIVNDFQKGDIAEGYSVSREKKESFPLTVTSAQKNPTAFYLCASSIVPGQGMNTEAFFGQGTRLTVV.

The genes are TRBV28 and TRBJ2-7; D not resolved. V was clipped by 4 bases and J by 12 bases, with 19 bases between them. The length of the CDR3 is 13 residues. Germline loops: CDR1 MDHEN, CDR2 SYDVKM. Here the CDR3 DNA reads TGTGCCAGCAGTTCCCCCTGGCACTATAGTCGGTACTTC. This gives the protein CASSSPWHYSRYF.